This T cell receptor (beta chain) was captured in a study of identical twins. A note on this clonotype: Its antigen is as yet unknown.

Through template switching, a universal primer site was introduced, and the cDNA contained unique molecular identifiers. TCRdb processed the 5' RACE reads anew with MiXCR; each CDR3 protein has one entry. The sample has around 1.7 million distinct CDR3 sequences; roughly a third are singletons. The CDR3 spans 16 residues. The germline V gene has CDR1 SEHNR and CDR2 FQNEAQ (reference sequence). Between the trimmed V and J ends, which lost 1 base and 3 bases, there was a span of 15 bases. There were only healthy Caucasians among the donors. General study results and limits: Twin pairs had excess sharing that was weaker in beta out-of-frame sequences. Recombination models fit unrelated individuals' TCR alpha sharing but underestimated twins'.

The receptor comes from a newborn girl in good health. The V and J genes are TRBV7-9 and TRBJ1-1; D possibly corresponds to TRBD1 (5 bases). The material sequenced was cord blood. For the CDR3, the DNA is TGTGCCAGCAGCTTAGGTCCCAGGGCAGTAGACACTGAAGCTTTCTTT. As protein: CASSLGPRAVDTEAFF.